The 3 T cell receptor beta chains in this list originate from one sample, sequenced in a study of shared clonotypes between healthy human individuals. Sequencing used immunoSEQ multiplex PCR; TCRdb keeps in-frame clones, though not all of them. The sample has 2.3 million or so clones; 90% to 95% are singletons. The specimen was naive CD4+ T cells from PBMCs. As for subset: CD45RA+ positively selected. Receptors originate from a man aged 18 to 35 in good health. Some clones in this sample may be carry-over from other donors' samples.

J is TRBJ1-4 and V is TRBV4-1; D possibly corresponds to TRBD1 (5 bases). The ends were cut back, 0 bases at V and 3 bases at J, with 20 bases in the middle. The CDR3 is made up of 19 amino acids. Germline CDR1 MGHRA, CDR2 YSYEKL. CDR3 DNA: TGCGCCAGCAGCCAAGACCGGGGGACGGGAAACTCCGCTAATGAAAAACTGTTTTTT. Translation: CASSQDRGTGNSANEKLFF.

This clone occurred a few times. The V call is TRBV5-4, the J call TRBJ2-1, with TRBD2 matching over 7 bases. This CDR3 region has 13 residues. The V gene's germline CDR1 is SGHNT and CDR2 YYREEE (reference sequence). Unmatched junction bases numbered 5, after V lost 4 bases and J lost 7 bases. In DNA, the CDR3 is TGTGCCAGCAGCCCGCAACTAGCGAATGAGCAGTTCTTC. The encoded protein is CASSPQLANEQFF.

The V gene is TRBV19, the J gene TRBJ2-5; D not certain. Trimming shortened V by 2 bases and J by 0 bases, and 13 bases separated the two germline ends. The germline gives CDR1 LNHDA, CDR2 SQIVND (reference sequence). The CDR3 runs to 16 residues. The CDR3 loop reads CASSITVAPNQETQYF. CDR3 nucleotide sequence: TGTGCCAGTAGTATAACAGTGGCGCCAAACCAAGAGACCCAGTACTTC. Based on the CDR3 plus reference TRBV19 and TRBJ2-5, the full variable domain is DGGITQSPKYLFRKEGQNVTLSCEQNLNHDAMYWYRQDPGQGLRLIYYSQIVNDFQKGDIAEGYSVSREKKESFPLTVTSAQKNPTAFYLCASSITVAPNQETQYFGPGTRLLVL.